The rows below give T cell receptor beta chains drawn from one sample of a study of T cells in Graves' hyperthyroidism and ophthalmopathy. TCRdb re-called the multiplex PCR reads through MiXCR, storing one row per CDR3 protein. The table includes about 300,000 distinct CDR3 sequences, approximately 18% detected once. The source material was blood. These receptors all come from a man aged 50 to 59 with Graves' ophthalmopathy. CDR3s include the opening cysteine and the closing phenylalanine or tryptophan. A D gene is named only where the DNA matches it firmly. The listing skips clone size in some rows; elsewhere it reads once, few, many or a size class.

CASSFGRAGSEQYF,TGTGCCAGCAGCTTTGGGAGAGCTGGCTCCGAGCAGTACTTC,many,TRBV11-1,TRBJ2-7,NA
CSASPGRETQYF,TGCAGTGCTAGTCCTGGGAGAGAGACCCAGTACTTC,many,TRBV20-1,TRBJ2-5,NA
CASSAGGYEQYF,TGTGCCAGCAGCGCGGGTGGCTACGAGCAGTACTTC,many,TRBV11-3,TRBJ2-7,NA
CASSIRPTEAFF,TGTGCCAGTAGTATAAGGCCTACTGAAGCTTTCTTT,NA,TRBV19,TRBJ1-1,NA
CASPYPGGLEEKLFF,TGTGCCAGCCCTTATCCCGGGGGTCTAGAGGAAAAACTGTTTTTT,many,TRBV27,TRBJ1-4,NA
CASSLNGIAGFDEQFF,TGTGCCAGCAGTCTAAACGGGATAGCGGGATTCGATGAGCAGTTCTTC,NA,TRBV28,TRBJ2-1,TRBD2
CATHRISGSSYNSPLHF,TGTGCCACTCATAGAATATCAGGAAGCTCCTATAATTCACCCCTCCACTTT,NA,TRBV30,TRBJ1-6,NA
CSVKPGQGTYEQYF,TGCAGCGTCAAACCGGGACAGGGAACCTACGAGCAGTACTTC,few,TRBV29-1,TRBJ2-7,TRBD1
CASSEESRDTQYF,TGTGCCAGCAGTGAAGAAAGCCGGGATACGCAGTATTTT,many,TRBV2,TRBJ2-3,NA
CASSISNRDYGYTF,TGTGCCAGCAGCATATCAAACAGGGACTATGGCTACACCTTC,NA,TRBV6-1,TRBJ1-2,NA
CASSWVGRENEQYF,TGTGCCAGCAGCTGGGTCGGGCGGGAGAATGAGCAGTACTTC,few,TRBV6-1,TRBJ2-7,TRBD2
CASSEDQGEAETQYF,TGTGCCAGCAGTGAAGACCAGGGGGAAGCAGAGACCCAGTACTTC,many,TRBV2,TRBJ2-5,TRBD1
CSARPSGRALTYNEQFF,TGCAGTGCTAGACCCAGCGGGAGGGCCCTTACCTACAATGAGCAGTTCTTC,many,TRBV20-1,TRBJ2-1,TRBD2
CASRKDLTDTQYF,TGTGCCAGCAGGAAGGACTTAACAGATACGCAGTATTTT,few,TRBV2,TRBJ2-3,NA
CSARDLQGTNEKLFF,TGCAGTGCTAGAGATCTCCAGGGGACTAATGAAAAACTGTTTTTT,once,TRBV20-1,TRBJ1-4,NA
CASSNQAGDTQYF,TGTGCCAGCAGTAACCAAGCGGGAGATACGCAGTATTTT,few,TRBV7-2,TRBJ2-3,NA
CASSSSQRLGYF,TGTGCCAGCAGCTCCTCCCAGAGACTGGGGTATTTT,NA,TRBV7-2,TRBJ2-3,NA
CASSESRTGGYEQYF,TGTGCCAGCAGTGAAAGCCGGACAGGGGGCTACGAGCAGTACTTC,NA,TRBV6-1,TRBJ2-7,TRBD1
CASSPQESPVNSPLHF,TGTGCCAGCAGCCCCCAAGAGAGCCCGGTAAATTCACCCCTCCACTTT,NA,TRBV9,TRBJ1-6,NA
CSAISGPAYNEQFF,TGCAGTGCCATTAGCGGGCCCGCCTACAATGAGCAGTTCTTC,many,TRBV20-1,TRBJ2-1,TRBD2
CASGLGTDTQYF,TGTGCCAGCGGCTTAGGCACAGATACGCAGTATTTT,many,TRBV7-2,TRBJ2-3,NA
CSAIPRTSGRPMSYNEQFF,TGCAGTGCTATCCCTCGGACTAGCGGGAGGCCCATGTCCTACAATGAGCAGTTCTTC,many,TRBV20-1,TRBJ2-1,TRBD2
CACPSGRVETQYF,TGTGCCTGTCCTAGCGGGAGGGTCGAGACCCAGTACTTC,NA,TRBV30,TRBJ2-5,TRBD2
CASSQFGGTGELFF,TGCGCCAGCAGCCAATTCGGCGGGACCGGGGAGCTGTTTTTT,NA,TRBV4-1,TRBJ2-2,NA
CASSPGRNQPQHF,TGTGCCAGCAGTCCAGGGAGGAATCAGCCCCAGCATTTT,few,TRBV5-4,TRBJ1-5,NA
CASIKDGSGAQSEQFF,TGTGCCAGTATAAAAGACGGGAGCGGTGCGCAATCGGAGCAGTTCTTC,NA,TRBV19,TRBJ2-1,NA